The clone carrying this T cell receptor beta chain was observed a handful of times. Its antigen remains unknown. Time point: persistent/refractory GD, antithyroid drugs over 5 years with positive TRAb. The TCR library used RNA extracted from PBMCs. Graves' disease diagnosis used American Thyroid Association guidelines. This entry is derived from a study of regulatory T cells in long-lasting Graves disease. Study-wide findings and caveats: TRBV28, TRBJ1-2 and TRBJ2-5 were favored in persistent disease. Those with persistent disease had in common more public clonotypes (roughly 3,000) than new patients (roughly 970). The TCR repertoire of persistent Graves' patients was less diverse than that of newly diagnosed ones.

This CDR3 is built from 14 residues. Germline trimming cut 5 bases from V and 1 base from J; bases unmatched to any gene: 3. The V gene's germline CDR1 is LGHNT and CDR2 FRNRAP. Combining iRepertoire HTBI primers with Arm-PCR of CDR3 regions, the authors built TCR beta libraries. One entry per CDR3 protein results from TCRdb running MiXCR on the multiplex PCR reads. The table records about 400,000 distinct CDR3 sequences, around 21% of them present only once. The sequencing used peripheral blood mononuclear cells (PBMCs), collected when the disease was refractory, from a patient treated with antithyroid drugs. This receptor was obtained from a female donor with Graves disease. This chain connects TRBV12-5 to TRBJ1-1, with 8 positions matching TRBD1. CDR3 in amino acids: CASGQGAQNTEAFF. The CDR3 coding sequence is TGTGCTAGTGGTCAGGGGGCGCAGAACACTGAAGCTTTCTTT.